These 27 T cell receptor beta chains share one sample of origin, sequenced in a study of OX40 agonist ivuxolimab in advanced cancers. This table comes from immunoSEQ multiplex PCR, and its TCRdb copy is limited to in-frame clones, with some not included. Of over 20,000 clones detected, 77% appear once; the ten largest clones hold 15% to 20%. The sample consisted of CD4+ or CD8+ T cells sorted from blood, taken in a trial of the OX40 agonist ivuxolimab. These receptors all stem from an adult with an advanced solid tumor such as melanoma, head and neck, liver or kidney cancer.

The J gene is TRBJ1-1, the V gene TRBV20-1; the D is unclear. The germline CDR1 and CDR2 sequences are DFQATT and SNEGSKA (reference sequence). This CDR3 spans 11 amino acids. V was trimmed by 3 bases and J by 3 bases, leaving 5 bases between them. The CDR3 nucleotides are TGCAGTGCTAGGCGCCACACTGAAGCTTTCTTT. Its protein product is CSARRHTEAFF.

This chain joins TRBV4-3 and TRBJ2-1; 7 bases agree with TRBD2. Germline V gives CDR1 LGHNA, CDR2 YSLEER. This CDR3 is 14 amino acids long. J lost 16 bases, V lost 1 base, and 13 bases had no gene match. CDR3: CASSQGGTAGEVFF. CDR3 in DNA: TGCGCCAGCAGCCAAGGGGGGACGGCGGGAGAAGTATTCTTC.

The gene calls are TRBV7-6 and TRBJ1-1, with 8 bases identical to TRBD1. Trimming at V came to 3 bases and at J to 5 bases, leaving 2 bases not matched to a gene. The CDR3 totals 13 residues. Per the germline V gene, CDR1 is SGHVS and CDR2 is FNYEAQ. CDR3 bases: TGTGCCAGCAGCTTCGGACAGGGTACTGAAGCTTTCTTT. This sequence encodes CASSFGQGTEAFF.

This chain links TRBV4-1 with TRBJ1-5; a possible D gene is TRBD1 (6 bases). The CDR3 runs 14 residues. Germline assignment: CDR1 MGHRA and CDR2 YSYEKL. Trimming shortened V by 0 bases and J by 9 bases, and 12 bases separated the two germline ends. The chain's CDR3 is CASSQDLQGWPQHF. The CDR3 DNA reads as TGCGCCAGCAGCCAAGATCTACAGGGCTGGCCCCAGCATTTT.

CDR3 sequence reads: CASSLGLNEQYF. CDR3 in DNA: TGTGCCAGCAGCCTCGGATTAAACGAGCAGTACTTC. The rearrangement links TRBV11-2 to TRBJ2-5; D not certain. The J call may be mistaken, given a closer DNA end match to TRBJ2-7. The CDR3 is 12 amino acids. Germline assignment: CDR1 SGHAT and CDR2 FQNNGV.

This sequence joins TRBV6-5 and TRBJ1-1; D uncertain. V was clipped by 2 bases and J by 0 bases, with 10 bases between them. Germline CDR1 and CDR2: MNHEY and SVGAGI. The length of the CDR3 is 15 residues. This CDR3 reads CASSYAGVMNTEAFF. CDR3 sequence (DNA): TGTGCCAGCAGTTACGCCGGGGTAATGAACACTGAAGCTTTCTTT.

This sequence joins TRBV19 and TRBJ2-7; TRBD2 matches 7 bases. V shed 5 bases, J shed 7 bases, and the junction held 5 bases outside the gene matches. The CDR3 contains 12 residues. Germline V gives CDR1 LNHDA, CDR2 SQIVND (reference sequence). This CDR3 reads CASSGSAGEQYF. CDR3 nucleotide sequence: TGTGCCAGTAGTGGGTCAGCGGGAGAGCAGTACTTC.

The genes are TRBV6-5 and TRBJ2-2, with 7 bases identical to TRBD1. CDR3 length: 16 amino acids. V lost 1 base and J lost 0; bases outside the gene matches: 2. Germline loops: CDR1 MNHEY, CDR2 SVGAGI. For the CDR3, the DNA is TGTGCCAGCAGTTACTTGGGGACAGCGAACACCGGGGAGCTGTTTTTT. Its translation is CASSYLGTANTGELFF.

This chain uses TRBV5-1 with TRBJ2-1, with D possibly TRBD2 on 6 matching bases. CDR3 length: 15 amino acids. Trimming pared 3 bases from V and 2 bases from J, leaving 12 bases between. The germline V gene has CDR1 SGHRS and CDR2 YFSETQ. The CDR3 bases are TGCGCCAGCAGCTCGTCGGGGGTCCCCTACAATGAGCAGTTCTTC. As protein: CASSSSGVPYNEQFF.

This chain joins TRBV15 and TRBJ2-5; the D gene could be TRBD1 or TRBD2 (6 bases each). The CDR3 is 16 residues long. CDR1 and CDR2 from the germline V gene are LNHNV and YYDKDF (reference sequence). V lost 2 bases to trimming and J lost 0 bases, with 13 bases between them. The chain's CDR3 is CATSRLFGGHQETQYF. CDR3 coding DNA: TGTGCCACCAGCAGACTATTCGGGGGCCACCAAGAGACCCAGTACTTC. Using reference TRBV15 and TRBJ2-5 for the parts outside the CDR3, the full variable domain is DAMVIQNPRYQVTQFGKPVTLSCSQTLNHNVMYWYQQKSSQAPKLLFHYYDKDFNNEADTPDNFQSRRPNTSFCFLDIRSPGLGDTAMYLCATSRLFGGHQETQYFGPGTRLLVL.

This clone was observed a single time. The chain employs TRBV7-2 and TRBJ2-3; the match to TRBD2 covers 12 bases. V lost 5 bases, J lost 6 bases, and 3 bases stayed unmatched. Germline CDR1 SGHTA, CDR2 FQGNSA. The CDR3 has 14 residues. The CDR3 nucleotides read TGTGCCAGCAGCCGGACTAGCGGGGCGGATACGCAGTATTTT. Translation gives CASSRTSGADTQYF.

The chain employs TRBV5-1 and TRBJ2-1; no clear D gene. The germline V and J ends were trimmed by 2 bases and 9 bases, with 6 bases remaining between them. From germline, CDR1 is SGHRS and CDR2 YFSETQ. The length of the CDR3 is 11 residues. Written as DNA, the CDR3 is TGCGCCAGCAGCTTTAAGGGTGAGCAGTTCTTC. This gives the protein CASSFKGEQFF.

The genes are TRBV7-2 and TRBJ2-2; possible D gene TRBD1, 6 bases. Between the trimmed V and J ends, which lost 1 base and 3 bases, there was a span of 9 bases. Germline CDR1 and CDR2: SGHTA and FQGNSA. CDR3 size: 15 residues. The CDR3 loop reads CASSLGGPHTGELFF. In DNA form, the CDR3 reads TGTGCCAGCAGCTTAGGGGGGCCTCACACCGGGGAGCTGTTTTTT. The full variable domain, rest sourced from reference TRBV7-2 and TRBJ2-2, is GAGVSQSPSNKVTEKGKDVELRCDPISGHTALYWYRQSLGQGLEFLIYFQGNSAPDKSGLPSDRFSAERTGGSVSTLTIQRTQQEDSAVYLCASSLGGPHTGELFFGEGSRLTVL.

The chain employs TRBV5-7 and TRBJ1-5; D not resolved. TRBV5-7 is an open reading frame, and its role is uncertain. The V and J ends lost 4 bases and 2 bases respectively, with 7 bases between them. CDR3 length equals 13 residues. The CDR3: CASSTGGNQPQHF. In nucleotides, the CDR3 is TGTGCCAGCAGCACCGGGGGCAATCAGCCCCAGCATTTT.

The V and J genes are TRBV23-1 and TRBJ2-7; D may match TRBD1 or TRBD2 (5 bases each). TRBV23-1 is reported as an ORF; its role is uncertain. The ends were cut back, 5 bases at V and 9 bases at J, with 29 bases in the middle. The CDR3 contains 17 residues. The CDR3 is CASSDEGKYEVPIRQYF. The DNA of the CDR3 is TGCGCCAGCAGTGACGAGGGGAAGTACGAGGTTCCTATAAGGCAGTACTTC.

The sample holds a few counts of this clone. Other DNA sequences in this sample translate to the same CDR3. The chain is built from TRBV7-2 and TRBJ2-7; 7 nucleotides align to TRBD1. This CDR3 comprises 14 residues. Germline loops: CDR1 SGHTA, CDR2 FQGNSA. Trimming at V came to 0 bases and at J to 2 bases, leaving 1 base not matched to a gene. The CDR3 sequence is CASSLATGPYEQYF. CDR3 in DNA: TGTGCCAGCAGCTTAGCGACAGGGCCCTACGAGCAGTACTTC. Together with reference TRBV7-2 and TRBJ2-7, the CDR3 gives the full variable domain: GAGVSQSPSNKVTEKGKDVELRCDPISGHTALYWYRQSLGQGLEFLIYFQGNSAPDKSGLPSDRFSAERTGGSVSTLTIQRTQQEDSAVYLCASSLATGPYEQYFGPGTRLTVT.

The CDR3 region has the DNA TGTGCCAGCAGCGTAGAACAGAGTCAAGAGACCCAGTACTTC. This encodes CASSVEQSQETQYF. This chain uses TRBV9 with TRBJ2-5; unclear D gene. V shed 0 bases and J shed 2 bases, with 8 bases lying between them. This CDR3 comprises 14 residues. CDR1 is SGDLS, CDR2 YYNGEE, per germline.

The V and J genes are TRBV9 and TRBJ2-1; 16 nucleotides agree with TRBD2. V was pared by 3 bases and J by 6 bases, with 6 bases of the junction left unmatched. The CDR3 loop spans 17 amino acids. The germline gives CDR1 SGDLS, CDR2 YYNGEE. CDR3 DNA sequence: TGTGCCAGCAGCGCGGGACTAGCGGGAGGGGGGTTCAATGAGCAGTTCTTC. This translates into CASSAGLAGGGFNEQFF.

The J gene is TRBJ1-3, the V gene TRBV7-9; unclear D gene. The CDR3 is 16 residues long. Germline V gene lookup returns CDR1 SEHNR and CDR2 FQNEAQ (reference sequence). V lost 5 bases to trimming and J lost 0 bases, with 14 bases between them. The CDR3 protein is CASSPLTLSSGNTIYF. The CDR3 coding sequence is TGTGCCAGCAGCCCCTTGACACTTAGCTCTGGAAACACCATATATTTT.

The chain carries TRBV5-1 and TRBJ2-3; 8 bases line up with TRBD1. The trim removed 3 bases at V and 0 bases at J, leaving 3 bases unmatched. The CDR3 length is 15 residues. The V gene's germline CDR1 is SGHRS and CDR2 YFSETQ. CDR3: CASSSRTGSTDTQYF. The CDR3 DNA reads as TGCGCCAGCAGCTCCAGGACAGGGAGCACAGATACGCAGTATTTT.

V is TRBV18 and J is TRBJ2-1; a possible D gene is TRBD1 (6 bases). The germline gives CDR1 KGHSH, CDR2 LQKENI. V lost 6 bases to trimming and J lost 6 bases, with 15 bases between them. The CDR3 is 14 amino acids. The CDR3 region is CASSLDSFRNEQFF. In nucleotides, the CDR3 is TGTGCCAGCTCCCTGGACAGCTTCCGCAATGAGCAGTTCTTC.

The chain has TRBV30 and TRBJ2-3; D perhaps matches TRBD2 (5 bases). In germline, CDR1 is GTSNPN, CDR2 SVGIG (reference sequence). V lost 3 bases to trimming and J lost 3 bases, with 13 bases between them. The CDR3 covers 14 residues. This CDR3 reads CAWRISSVTDTQYF. The CDR3, as DNA: TGTGCCTGGAGAATTAGTAGCGTAACAGATACGCAGTATTTT.

The CDR3 sequence is CASRIRDRGYEQYF. CDR3 sequence (DNA): TGTGCCAGCAGGATCCGGGACAGGGGGTACGAGCAGTACTTC. V is TRBV27 and J is TRBJ2-7, with 11 bases identical to TRBD1. Trimming took 6 bases from V and 4 from J; bases not matched to a gene: 5. CDR3 size: 14 residues. Germline V gives CDR1 MNHEY, CDR2 SMNVEV (reference sequence).

V is TRBV29-1 and J is TRBJ2-1; 10 bases line up with TRBD2. The ends lost 3 bases at V and 8 bases at J; junction bases unmatched: 7. CDR1 is SQVTM, CDR2 ANQGSEA, per germline. CDR3 length: 14 amino acids. The CDR3 is CSVELLAGIYEQFF. For the CDR3, the DNA is TGCAGCGTTGAGTTACTAGCGGGAATTTATGAGCAGTTCTTC.

V usage is TRBV30 and J usage is TRBJ2-1; D is uncertain. CDR1 GTSNPN and CDR2 SVGIG come from the germline V gene (reference sequence). V was clipped by 4 bases and J by 4 bases, with 11 bases between them. The CDR3 has 13 residues. CDR3 amino acids: CAWTPDKYNEQFF. In DNA, the CDR3 is TGTGCCTGGACCCCTGACAAATACAATGAGCAGTTCTTC.

The CDR3 DNA is TGTGCCAGTAGTAAGGGACAGGGGGTAGATACGCAGTATTTT. This gives the protein CASSKGQGVDTQYF. This sequence joins TRBV19 and TRBJ2-3; TRBD1 matches 11 bases. There are 14 residues in the CDR3. Germline V gives CDR1 LNHDA, CDR2 SQIVND (reference sequence). The trim removed 4 bases at V and 5 bases at J, leaving 2 bases unmatched.

This clone came up once. The chain couples TRBV5-4 to TRBJ2-7, with D perhaps matching TRBD2 (6 bases). Germline CDR1 and CDR2: SGHNT and YYREEE (reference sequence). The V and J ends lost 3 bases and 3 bases respectively, with 10 bases between them. The CDR3 runs 13 residues. Here the CDR3 DNA reads TGTGCCAGCAGCTCGGCGGGATACTACGAGCAGTACTTC. Residues: CASSSAGYYEQYF.